The 26 T cell receptor beta chains below all came from one sample that was sequenced in a study of blood T cell repertoires in COVID-19. TCRdb's table, derived via immunoSEQ multiplex PCR, lists solely in-frame clones and lacks some. The repertoire has roughly 100,000 clones, 85% to 90% of them found once; the top ten carry 6.5% to 9.5%. Sequences were obtained from peripheral blood. The receptors come from a woman in her seventies with acute or convalescent COVID-19.

This chain links TRBV7-3 with TRBJ2-1; D is unresolved. The CDR3 is 16 residues long. V gave up 0 bases and J gave up 4 bases, with 13 bases separating them. In germline, CDR1 is SGHTA, CDR2 FQGTGA. CDR3 in amino acids: CASSLTLTLRYNEQFF. The CDR3, as DNA: TGTGCCAGCAGCTTAACTTTAACCCTTAGATACAATGAGCAGTTCTTC.

This clone was seen a single time. The CDR3 here is CASSRETGTYEQYF. CDR3 DNA: TGCGCCAGCAGCAGAGAGACAGGCACCTACGAGCAGTACTTC. V is TRBV5-1 and J is TRBJ2-7, with D possibly TRBD1 on 6 matching bases. Per germline, CDR1 SGHRS and CDR2 YFSETQ. Trimming removed 4 bases at V and 2 bases at J, with 13 bases between. The CDR3 totals 14 residues.

The chain combines TRBV28 with TRBJ2-1, with TRBD2 matching 7 bases. CDR1 and CDR2 from the germline V gene are MDHEN and SYDVKM. The trim removed 3 bases at V and 4 bases at J, leaving 9 bases unmatched. The CDR3 extends over 16 amino acids. This CDR3 reads CASSFGGGPRYNEQFF. CDR3 bases: TGTGCCAGCAGTTTTGGGGGAGGGCCTCGGTACAATGAGCAGTTCTTC.

This chain links TRBV5-6 with TRBJ2-1; 10 nucleotides agree with TRBD2. Trimming at V came to 2 bases and at J to 8 bases, leaving 13 bases not matched to a gene. Germline lookup yields CDR1 SGHDT and CDR2 YYEEEE. The CDR3 has 17 residues. This chain's CDR3 is CASSFSLKRGGFDEQFF. The CDR3 bases are TGTGCCAGCAGCTTCAGTCTCAAGCGGGGGGGTTTCGATGAGCAGTTCTTC.

The chain employs TRBV11-2 and TRBJ2-6, with D unresolved. Germline-derived CDR1 and CDR2 are SGHAT and FQNNGV. The CDR3 extends over 19 amino acids. Trimming removed 3 bases at V and 4 bases at J, with 22 bases between. The CDR3 sequence: CASSLILSSVVSGANVLTF. The CDR3 nucleotides are TGTGCCAGCAGCTTGATCTTATCATCGGTTGTATCCGGGGCCAACGTCCTGACTTTC.

The chain recombines TRBV4-2 with TRBJ2-7, with 9 bases lining up with TRBD2. Germline CDR1 is LGHNA and CDR2 is YNFKEQ. There are 16 residues in the CDR3. V was clipped by 2 bases and J by 5 bases; unmatched bases: 10. The DNA of the CDR3 is TGTGCCAGCAGCCAATCAGGGCTAGCGGGAAGTCACGAGCAGTACTTC. Translating gives CASSQSGLAGSHEQYF.

In its sample, this clone was seen a few times. This chain links TRBV18 with TRBJ1-1; the match to TRBD1 covers 7 bases. Trimming cost V 0 bases and J 6 bases; bases outside gene matches: 10. CDR1 is KGHSH and CDR2 is LQKENI in the germline V gene. The CDR3 sequence is 16 residues long. DNA of the CDR3: TGTGCCAGCTCACCACCTGCGGGCCCAGGGGGAGCTGAAGCTTTCTTT. It translates to CASSPPAGPGGAEAFF.

This chain uses TRBV5-4 with TRBJ1-6; D ambiguous. The germline V gene encodes CDR1 SGHNT and CDR2 YYREEE (reference sequence). The CDR3 consists of 14 residues. Trimming took 3 bases from V and 11 from J, leaving 15 bases between them. CDR3 protein: CASSSGRGEAPLHF. For the CDR3, the DNA is TGTGCCAGCAGCTCCGGACGGGGAGAGGCACCCCTCCACTTT. The variable domain in full, completed from reference TRBV5-4 and TRBJ1-6, reads ETGVTQSPTHLIKTRGQQVTLRCSSQSGHNTVSWYQQALGQGPQFIFQYYREEENGRGNFPPRFSGLQFPNYSSELNVNALELDDSALYLCASSSGRGEAPLHFGNGTRLTVT.

The rearrangement uses TRBV28 and TRBJ1-2; D gene ambiguous. The CDR3 is made up of 15 amino acids. The V end lost 2 bases, the J end lost 7 bases, and 17 bases lay between the germline ends. CDR1 and CDR2 from the germline V gene are MDHEN and SYDVKM. The CDR3 region is CASSLSGREISGYTF. The CDR3 nucleotides are TGTGCCAGCAGTTTAAGTGGGAGGGAAATCAGTGGCTACACCTTC.

This clone was detected a few times. The chain recombines TRBV28 with TRBJ1-2; D might be TRBD1 (5 bases). V lost 5 bases, J lost 7 bases, and 11 bases lay in between. The CDR3 runs to 12 residues. Germline assignment: CDR1 MDHEN and CDR2 SYDVKM. The CDR3 loop is CASSPPGVGYTF. The CDR3 DNA sequence: TGTGCCAGCAGTCCGCCGGGGGTTGGCTACACCTTC.

Comments on this clone: One end of the junction fails to match germline, which may point to a read error. This sequence joins TRBV27 and TRBJ1-5, with TRBD1 matching over 8 bases. This CDR3 is built from 14 residues. The germline V gene has CDR1 MNHEY and CDR2 SMNVEV (reference sequence). Here the CDR3 DNA reads TGTGCCAGCAGCCCGACAGGGGCAAATCAGCCCCGGCATTTT. Protein: CASSPTGANQPRHF.

This clone was seen a few times. The CDR3 is CSVAEQGDANQPQHF. In DNA form, the CDR3 reads TGCAGCGTTGCTGAACAGGGGGACGCCAATCAGCCCCAGCATTTT. The chain joins TRBV29-1 to TRBJ1-5; 8 bases align to TRBD1. This CDR3 contains 15 residues. The V gene's germline CDR1 is SQVTM and CDR2 ANQGSEA. V lost 4 bases, J lost 3 bases, and 8 bases stayed unmatched.

The chain employs TRBV2 and TRBJ1-5; maybe TRBD1 (6 bases). There are 15 residues in the CDR3. V lost 4 bases, J lost 1 base, and 11 bases lay in between. Germline V CDR1 and CDR2: SNHLY, FYNNEI. CDR3 loop: CASSAGAESNQPQHF. In DNA, the CDR3 is TGTGCCAGCAGTGCAGGGGCTGAAAGCAATCAGCCCCAGCATTTT.

The chain has TRBV12-3 or TRBV12-4 and TRBJ1-1; perhaps TRBD1 as D (6 bases). The length of the CDR3 is 13 residues. The V end lost 6 bases, the J end lost 4 bases, and 12 bases lay between the germline ends. The CDR3 region is CASRRTGSTEAFF. The CDR3 DNA reads TGTGCCAGCAGGAGAACAGGGAGCACTGAAGCTTTCTTT.

This clone was observed a few times. This chain links TRBV11-2 with TRBJ2-7; 10 bases match TRBD2. The CDR3 is 16 residues long. Germline V gene data show CDR1 as SGHAT and CDR2 as FQNNGV. V was pared by 1 base and J by 5 bases, with 8 bases of the junction left unmatched. The CDR3 sequence is CASSLGYLAGVDEQYF. CDR3 DNA sequence: TGTGCCAGCAGCTTAGGGTATCTAGCGGGAGTGGACGAGCAGTACTTC.

This chain uses TRBV9 with TRBJ1-1; the D gene is possibly TRBD1 (6 bases). Trimming cost V 4 bases and J 4 bases, with 11 bases left between them. CDR1 is SGDLS, CDR2 YYNGEE, per germline. The CDR3 length is 13 residues. The CDR3 nucleotides read TGTGCCAGCAGCCCCACAGGGTTCACTGAAGCTTTCTTT. Amino acids: CASSPTGFTEAFF.

This sequence joins TRBV28 and TRBJ1-5; D might be TRBD1 (6 bases). The CDR3 totals 15 residues. V lost 2 bases to trimming and J lost 9 bases, with 17 bases between them. Germline V gene data show CDR1 as MDHEN and CDR2 as SYDVKM. CDR3 loop: CASSLARTDLGPQHF. DNA for the CDR3: TGTGCCAGCAGTTTAGCCCGGACAGATTTGGGGCCCCAGCATTTT.

The chain recombines TRBV5-1 with TRBJ2-3; 7 nucleotides line up with TRBD2. The CDR3 runs 15 residues. Trimming cost V 4 bases and J 0 bases; bases outside gene matches: 5. Per germline, CDR1 SGHRS and CDR2 YFSETQ. This chain's CDR3 is CASSGLVLSTDTQYF. CDR3 coding DNA: TGCGCCAGCAGCGGACTAGTTCTAAGCACAGATACGCAGTATTTT.

The chain links TRBV24-1 to TRBJ2-1, with 10 positions matching TRBD1. Losses at the gene ends were 6 bases for V and 8 bases for J; bases not matched to a gene: 9. Germline values: CDR1 KGHDR, CDR2 SFDVKD. This CDR3 contains 15 residues. CDR3 sequence: CATSTPGQGIDEQFF. The CDR3 DNA reads as TGTGCCACCAGTACCCCGGGACAGGGGATCGATGAGCAGTTCTTC.

This rearrangement joins TRBV28 to TRBJ2-5; possibly TRBD1 for D (5 bases). Trimming shortened V by 4 bases and J by 4 bases, and 7 bases separated the two germline ends. The CDR3 runs 12 residues. Per the germline V gene, CDR1 is MDHEN and CDR2 is SYDVKM. CDR3 sequence reads: CASSSDRETQYF. CDR3 nucleotide sequence: TGTGCCAGCAGTTCCGACAGAGAGACCCAGTACTTC.

V gene TRBV28 combines with J gene TRBJ2-1; 11 bases are a match to TRBD2. The CDR3 is 14 residues long. V lost 2 bases, J lost 10 bases, and 4 bases stayed unmatched. CDR1 and CDR2 from the germline V gene are MDHEN and SYDVKM. CDR3 amino acids: CASSLVAGGQEQFF. The CDR3 nucleotides are TGTGCCAGCAGTTTAGTAGCGGGAGGGCAAGAGCAGTTCTTC.

The chain couples TRBV11-1 to TRBJ2-3; D perhaps matches TRBD1 (6 bases). Germline CDR1 reads SGHAT; CDR2 reads FQDESV (reference sequence). This CDR3 has 14 residues. Deletions cut 7 bases from V and 2 bases from J, with 13 bases between. The CDR3 spells CASNTGHVTDTQYF. The CDR3, as DNA: TGTGCCAGCAATACGGGACACGTCACAGATACGCAGTATTTT.

There are a few counts of this clone. This chain uses TRBV10-3 with TRBJ2-5; no reliable D call. The CDR3 is made up of 12 amino acids. Germline CDR1 reads ENHRY; CDR2 reads SYGVKD. V lost 3 bases and J lost 7, with 9 bases in between. CDR3 bases: TGTGCCATCAGTGAAGATTCTAGGACCCAGTACTTC. Its protein is CAISEDSRTQYF.

This clone has just one count. This sequence joins TRBV2 and TRBJ2-1, with TRBD1 identical over 7 bases. Per the germline V gene, CDR1 is SNHLY and CDR2 is FYNNEI. After removal of 5 bases from V and 0 bases from J, the junction contained 4 bases not matched to a gene. The CDR3 sequence is 15 residues long. The CDR3 nucleotides read TGTGCCAGCAGTACAGGGGTGAGCTCCTACAATGAGCAGTTCTTC. Translated, it gives CASSTGVSSYNEQFF.

The chain uses TRBV4-1 and TRBJ1-3; the D gene is possibly TRBD1 (5 bases). Germline lookup yields CDR1 MGHRA and CDR2 YSYEKL. The CDR3 spans 16 residues. V was clipped by 4 bases and J by 0 bases, with 13 bases between them. The CDR3 DNA is TGCGCCAGCAGCCTGCAAACAGGTATCTCTGGAAACACCATATATTTT. Its translation is CASSLQTGISGNTIYF.

The chain combines TRBV6-5 with TRBJ2-7, with D perhaps matching TRBD2 (5 bases). V was shortened by 8 bases and J by 4 bases, with 18 bases between the two germline ends. The CDR3 totals 14 residues. Germline CDR1 is MNHEY and CDR2 is SVGAGI. This CDR3 is CASHERESGYEQYF. CDR3 DNA: TGTGCCAGCCATGAGAGGGAGAGCGGTTACGAGCAGTACTTC.